This TCR beta chain was documented in a study of shared clonotypes between healthy human individuals. Germline CDR1 reads SEHNR; CDR2 reads FQNEAQ (reference sequence). This CDR3 has 15 residues. Trimming at V came to 5 bases and at J to 5 bases, leaving 11 bases not matched to a gene. CD45RO negativity and positive selection for CCR7 defined naive CD8 cells, a population that excluded terminally differentiated effector memory CD45RA+ cells. Sequencing used immunoSEQ multiplex PCR; TCRdb keeps in-frame clones, though not all of them. This table has hundreds of thousands of clones, around 96% appearing once.

V usage is TRBV7-9 and J usage is TRBJ2-7; TRBD1 matches at 8 bases. The sequence was obtained from a man aged 30 to 39 in good health. The sample consisted of naive CD8+ T cells sorted from blood. In DNA form, the CDR3 reads TGTGCCAGCAGCCCCCCGGACAGGGACCCCCACGAGCAGTACTTC. Protein sequence: CASSPPDRDPHEQYF.